This TCR beta chain was identified in a study of shared clonotypes between healthy human individuals. Notes on the study in general: Few donors limited the genetic and exposure-history diversity represented. Clonotypes shared by all four donors outscored non-shared clonotypes in generation probability.

The CDR3 spans 14 residues. V lost 4 bases and J lost 2; bases outside the gene matches: 4. The germline V gene encodes CDR1 MDHEN and CDR2 SYDVKM. Remarks on this clone: What it binds is unknown.

TCRdb's copy holds only in-frame clones and misses some; the assay was immunoSEQ multiplex PCR. The sample lists about 1.1 million clones, 60% to 80% seen once, with approximately 0.95% in the top ten. Sequenced input: memory CD4+ T cells from PBMCs. Documented subset: CD45RA-negative fraction. This chain uses TRBV28 with TRBJ2-5; 7 bases align to TRBD1. The sequence was collected from a man aged 18 to 30 in good health. Some clones in this sample may be carry-over from other donors' samples. The CDR3 DNA sequence: TGTGCCAGCAGTTCCGACAGGGCTCAAGAGACCCAGTACTTC. Its translation: CASSSDRAQETQYF.